Shown below are 12 T cell receptor beta chains from a single sample sequenced in a study of control samples from healthy donors and cancer patients. Profiling relied on immunoSEQ multiplex PCR, and the TCRdb table lists in-frame clones only, not all of them. The sample consists of 170,000 or so clones, approximately 94% of them appearing once. Sequencing input: blood. The receptors were sampled from a woman aged 40 to 49 in good health.

The V call is TRBV15, the J call TRBJ1-5; weak D call: TRBD1 (5 bases). Germline V lookup: CDR1 LNHNV, CDR2 YYDKDF (reference sequence). Trimming cost V 0 bases and J 5 bases, with 20 bases left between them. The CDR3 length is 18 residues. CDR3 nucleotide sequence: TGTGCCACCAGCAGAGATTTCGCCCGGGACTTAGAAGATCAGCCCCAGCATTTT. Protein product: CATSRDFARDLEDQPQHF. The whole variable domain, remainder taken from reference TRBV15 and TRBJ1-5, is DAMVIQNPRYQVTQFGKPVTLSCSQTLNHNVMYWYQQKSSQAPKLLFHYYDKDFNNEADTPDNFQSRRPNTSFCFLDIRSPGLGDTAMYLCATSRDFARDLEDQPQHFGDGTRLSIL.

Sample share makes this clone medium-sized. The J gene is TRBJ1-2, the V gene TRBV7-2; 7 bases are shared with TRBD1. The CDR3 runs to 15 residues. V shed 5 bases and J 4 bases; nucleotides not matched to a gene: 10. Germline V lookup: CDR1 SGHTA, CDR2 FQGNSA. In nucleotides, the CDR3 is TGTGCCAGCAGCCCCAAGCAGGGGGATAGCTATGGCTACACCTTC. It codes for CASSPKQGDSYGYTF. The variable domain in full, with the rest retrieved from reference TRBV7-2 and TRBJ1-2, is GAGVSQSPSNKVTEKGKDVELRCDPISGHTALYWYRQSLGQGLEFLIYFQGNSAPDKSGLPSDRFSAERTGGSVSTLTIQRTQQEDSAVYLCASSPKQGDSYGYTFGSGTRLTVV.

V usage is TRBV10-3 and J usage is TRBJ2-7, with no clear D. V was shortened by 3 bases and J by 7 bases, with 10 bases between the two germline ends. This CDR3 region has 12 residues. Germline CDR1 ENHRY, CDR2 SYGVKD. The CDR3 region is CAISDLTREQYF. The CDR3 DNA reads as TGTGCCATCAGTGACCTTACACGGGAGCAGTACTTC.

For this clone: The junction and the germline gene differ at one end; a read error may be behind it. This sample includes further DNA sequences coding for the same CDR3. This rearrangement joins TRBV5-1 to TRBJ2-3, with 7 bases that match TRBD2. From germline, CDR1 is SGHRS and CDR2 YFSETQ. This CDR3 contains 15 residues. The CDR3: CASSSGLVVADTQYF. The CDR3 region has the DNA TGCGCCAGCAGCTCCGGACTAGTTGTTGCAGATACGCAGTACTTT.

The J gene is TRBJ2-1, the V gene TRBV12-3 or TRBV12-4; D gene uncertain. This CDR3 comprises 13 residues. Trimming pared 6 bases from V and 10 bases from J, leaving 16 bases between. CDR3 nucleotides: TGTGCCAGCAGCCCCGAGCTCGGTCGAGAGCAGTTCTTC. It yields the protein CASSPELGREQFF.

The rearrangement joins TRBV4-3 to TRBJ2-1; either TRBD1 or TRBD2 may supply D (5 bases each). V lost 0 bases and J 7 bases, leaving 10 bases between the germline ends. This CDR3 has 14 residues. Germline V CDR1 and CDR2: LGHNA, YSLEER. CDR3 sequence (DNA): TGCGCCAGCAGCCAAGATAGGGGCGGGAATGAGCAGTTCTTC. It translates to CASSQDRGGNEQFF.

This chain links TRBV5-6 with TRBJ1-3; D gene ambiguous. This CDR3 region has 12 residues. With 4 bases removed from V and 3 bases from J, the gap between germline ends came to 5 bases. Germline V gene lookup returns CDR1 SGHDT and CDR2 YYEEEE. The CDR3 protein is CASSSRGNTIYF. In DNA, the CDR3 is TGTGCCAGCAGCAGCCGTGGAAACACCATATATTTT.

A few counts support this clone. The chain joins TRBV5-4 to TRBJ1-5, with D tentatively TRBD1 (5 bases). The V gene's germline CDR1 is SGHNT and CDR2 YYREEE (reference sequence). With 0 bases removed from V and 0 bases from J, the gap between germline ends came to 7 bases. The CDR3 is made up of 15 amino acids. The CDR3 region is CASSLGGGSNQPQHF. The CDR3, as DNA: TGTGCCAGCAGCTTGGGGGGGGGTAGCAATCAGCCCCAGCATTTT.

This chain links TRBV19 with TRBJ2-7, with D perhaps matching TRBD1 (5 bases). The CDR3 length is 13 residues. The V end was cut by 5 bases, the J end by 6 bases, with 14 bases between. Germline V gene sequence: CDR1 LNHDA, CDR2 SQIVND (reference sequence). CDR3: CASSPSGLREQYF. The CDR3 DNA follows: TGTGCCAGTAGTCCGTCAGGGTTGCGCGAGCAGTACTTC. The full variable domain, rest sourced from reference TRBV19 and TRBJ2-7, is DGGITQSPKYLFRKEGQNVTLSCEQNLNHDAMYWYRQDPGQGLRLIYYSQIVNDFQKGDIAEGYSVSREKKESFPLTVTSAQKNPTAFYLCASSPSGLREQYFGPGTRLTVT.

The chain joins TRBV6-5 to TRBJ2-7; 11 bases line up with TRBD2. The CDR3 extends over 14 amino acids. CDR1 and CDR2 from the germline V gene are MNHEY and SVGAGI. V was pared by 6 bases and J by 3 bases, with 4 bases of the junction left unmatched. The CDR3 DNA is TGTGCCAGCAGGATGACTAGCGGGATCTACGAGCAGTACTTC. Translation: CASRMTSGIYEQYF.

This clone was seen once. The chain employs TRBV12-3 or TRBV12-4 and TRBJ1-1, with D unclear. Trimming shortened V by 1 base and J by 9 bases, and 12 bases separated the two germline ends. This CDR3 is 13 amino acids long. CDR3 DNA: TGTGCCAGCAGTTTAGGACAAGAAACAAAAGCTTTCTTT. Protein sequence: CASSLGQETKAFF.

V gene TRBV29-1 combines with J gene TRBJ1-2, with D possibly matching TRBD1 (5 bases). The germline CDR1 and CDR2 sequences are SQVTM and ANQGSEA. The CDR3 is 11 residues long. V lost 7 bases and J lost 8, with 14 bases in between. The CDR3 is CSAQGLGGYTF. CDR3 nucleotide sequence: TGCAGCGCCCAGGGTCTTGGAGGCTACACCTTC.